A selection of T cell receptor beta chains follows, all from one sample in a study of T-cell reconstitution after alpha-beta-depleted transplantation in children. TCRdb reprocessed the PCR reads via MiXCR and lists one record per CDR3 protein. This table holds 480,000 or so distinct CDR3 sequences, about 10% found once. The input for sequencing was PBMCs, taken before TCRalphabeta/CD19-depleted stem cell transplant. All receptors come from a child aged 2 to 10 with inherited bone marrow failure, due to receive a stem cell transplant. Both conserved end residues are part of each CDR3. D genes are given only for firm matches. Rows give clone size only sometimes, using once, few, many, or a class for an expanded clone.

V gene: TRBV3-1; J gene: TRBJ1-2; clone size: .; D gene: TRBD1; CDR3 DNA: TGTGCCAGCAGCCATTACAGGGGTTATGGCTACACCTTC; CDR3 protein: CASSHYRGYGYTF
V gene: TRBV7-9; J gene: TRBJ2-1; clone size: few; D gene: TRBD1; CDR3 DNA: TGTGCCAGCAGCTTCCCCTTGGGGGACAGCAATGAGCAGTTCTTC; CDR3 protein: CASSFPLGDSNEQFF
V gene: TRBV7-8; J gene: TRBJ2-7; clone size: many; D gene: .; CDR3 DNA: TGTGCCAGCAGCTTAGCTGGCGCCCGTTGGGTGGAGCAGTACTTC; CDR3 protein: CASSLAGARWVEQYF
V gene: TRBV29-1; J gene: TRBJ1-2; clone size: many; D gene: .; CDR3 DNA: TGCAGCGCCCCGGACAGCGGGGGCTACACCTTC; CDR3 protein: CSAPDSGGYTF
V gene: TRBV11-1; J gene: TRBJ2-1; clone size: .; D gene: TRBD1; CDR3 DNA: TGTGCCAGCAGCTTAGGACAGGGGGCGATTTACAATGAGCAGTTCTTC; CDR3 protein: CASSLGQGAIYNEQFF
V gene: TRBV27; J gene: TRBJ2-1; clone size: many; D gene: .; CDR3 DNA: TGTGCCAGCAGTTTATCATCCCGTGGGTACAATGAGCAGTTCTTC; CDR3 protein: CASSLSSRGYNEQFF
V gene: TRBV7-9; J gene: TRBJ2-7; clone size: many; D gene: TRBD2; CDR3 DNA: TGTGCCAGCAGCTCAAGCGGGAGTCTTGGCTACGAGCAGTACTTC; CDR3 protein: CASSSSGSLGYEQYF
V gene: TRBV5-1; J gene: TRBJ2-7; clone size: many; D gene: TRBD2; CDR3 DNA: TGCGCCAGCAGCCCCGGGACTAGCGGCCGATCCTACGAGCAGTACTTC; CDR3 protein: CASSPGTSGRSYEQYF
V gene: TRBV29-1; J gene: TRBJ2-7; clone size: many; D gene: TRBD1; CDR3 DNA: TGCAGCGTTGGTTCTGGGACAGGGAGGTACGAGCAGTACTTC; CDR3 protein: CSVGSGTGRYEQYF
V gene: TRBV20-1; J gene: TRBJ2-3; clone size: many; D gene: TRBD2; CDR3 DNA: TGCAGTGCTAGACTCGTAGCGGGAGAGGCGATCCTCACGACAGATACGCAGTATTTT; CDR3 protein: CSARLVAGEAILTTDTQYF
V gene: TRBV7-5; J gene: TRBJ1-5; clone size: .; D gene: .; CDR3 DNA: .; CDR3 protein: CISVPEADRSVSNQPQHF
V gene: TRBV7-8; J gene: TRBJ2-7; clone size: .; D gene: TRBD2; CDR3 DNA: TGTGCCAGCAGCTTATTTTTTATGACTAGCGCCTACGAGCAGTACTTC; CDR3 protein: CASSLFFMTSAYEQYF
V gene: TRBV25-1; J gene: TRBJ2-1; clone size: many; D gene: TRBD2; CDR3 DNA: TGTGCCAGCAGTGAATTTTCAGCGGGAGCCCCCTACAATGAGCAGTTCTTC; CDR3 protein: CASSEFSAGAPYNEQFF
V gene: TRBV19; J gene: TRBJ2-1; clone size: .; D gene: TRBD2; CDR3 DNA: TGTGCCAGTAGTATAGCCGGCGGGAGGTACAATGAGCAGTTCTTC; CDR3 protein: CASSIAGGRYNEQFF
V gene: TRBV10-3; J gene: TRBJ2-7; clone size: many; D gene: .; CDR3 DNA: TGTGCCATCAGTGAATATAGCTCCTACGAGCAGTACTTC; CDR3 protein: CAISEYSSYEQYF
V gene: TRBV28; J gene: TRBJ2-1; clone size: many; D gene: TRBD2; CDR3 DNA: TGTGCCAGCAGTTTATGGCTAGCGGGTTACAATGAGCAGTTCTTC; CDR3 protein: CASSLWLAGYNEQFF
V gene: TRBV6-1; J gene: TRBJ1-2; clone size: many; D gene: TRBD1; CDR3 DNA: TGTGCCAGCAGCGGGACAGGGGACTATGGCTACACCTTC; CDR3 protein: CASSGTGDYGYTF
V gene: TRBV11-2; J gene: TRBJ2-6; clone size: .; D gene: .; CDR3 DNA: TGTGCCAGCAGCTTCTGGCCCGGCTCTGGGGCCAACGTCCTGACTTTC; CDR3 protein: CASSFWPGSGANVLTF
V gene: TRBV20-1; J gene: TRBJ2-1; clone size: few; D gene: .; CDR3 DNA: TGCAGTGTCTCATGGGTAGGGTACAATGAGCAGTTCTTC; CDR3 protein: CSVSWVGYNEQFF
V gene: TRBV28; J gene: TRBJ1-1; clone size: many; D gene: .; CDR3 DNA: TGTGCCAGCAGTTTATCGGCGGTCTACACTGAAGCTTTCTTT; CDR3 protein: CASSLSAVYTEAFF
V gene: TRBV6-5; J gene: TRBJ1-3; clone size: many; D gene: .; CDR3 DNA: TGTGCCAGCAGTTACTCGACAGCCTCTGGAAACACCATATATTTT; CDR3 protein: CASSYSTASGNTIYF
V gene: TRBV2; J gene: TRBJ2-7; clone size: many; D gene: .; CDR3 DNA: TGTGCCAGCAGTGGTCCCTACGAGCAGTACTTC; CDR3 protein: CASSGPYEQYF
V gene: TRBV28; J gene: TRBJ2-5; clone size: few; D gene: TRBD1; CDR3 DNA: TGTGCCAGCAGTCTTGGCTTCTCCGGGACAGTATACGAAGAGACCCAGTACTTC; CDR3 protein: CASSLGFSGTVYEETQYF
V gene: TRBV12-3/TRBV12-4; J gene: TRBJ1-2; clone size: many; D gene: .; CDR3 DNA: TGTGCCAGCGGTCCGCTAGGCTATGGCTACACCTTC; CDR3 protein: CASGPLGYGYTF
V gene: TRBV23-1; J gene: TRBJ2-7; clone size: .; D gene: TRBD1; CDR3 DNA: TGCGCCAGCAGTCACCCGAGTCGGAGACAGGGGACCCACGAGCAGTACTTC; CDR3 protein: CASSHPSRRQGTHEQYF